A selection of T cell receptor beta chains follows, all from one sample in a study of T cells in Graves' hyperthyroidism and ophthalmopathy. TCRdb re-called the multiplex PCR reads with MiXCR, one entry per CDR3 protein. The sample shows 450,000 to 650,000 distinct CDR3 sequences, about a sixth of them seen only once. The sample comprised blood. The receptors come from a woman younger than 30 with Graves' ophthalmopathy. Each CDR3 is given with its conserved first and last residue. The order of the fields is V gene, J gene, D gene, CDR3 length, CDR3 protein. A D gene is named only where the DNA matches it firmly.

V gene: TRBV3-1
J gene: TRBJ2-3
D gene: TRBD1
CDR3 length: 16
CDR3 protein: CASSQYRTGGTDTQYF

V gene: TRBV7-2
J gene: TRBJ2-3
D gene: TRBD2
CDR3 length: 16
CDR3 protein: CASSPRASGNGDTQYF

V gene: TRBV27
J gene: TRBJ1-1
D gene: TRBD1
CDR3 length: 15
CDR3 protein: CASSSQGVLNTEASF

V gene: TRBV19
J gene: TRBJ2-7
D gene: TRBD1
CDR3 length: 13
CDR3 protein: CASSVSGGNEQYF

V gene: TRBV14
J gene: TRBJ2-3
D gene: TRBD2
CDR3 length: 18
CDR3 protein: CASSPPGLAGGLGDTQYF

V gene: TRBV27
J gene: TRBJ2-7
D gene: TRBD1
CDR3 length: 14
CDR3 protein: CASSDRGNNYEQYF

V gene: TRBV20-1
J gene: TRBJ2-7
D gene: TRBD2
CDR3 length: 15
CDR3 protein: CSAQPGTSRNYEQYF

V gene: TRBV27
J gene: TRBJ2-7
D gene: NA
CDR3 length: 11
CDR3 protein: CASMEGNEQYF

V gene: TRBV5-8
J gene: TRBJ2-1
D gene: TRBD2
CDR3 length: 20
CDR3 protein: CASSRVGTSGSSLPYNEQFF

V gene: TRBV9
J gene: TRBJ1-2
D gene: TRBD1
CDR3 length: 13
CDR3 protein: CASNPTGGYGYTF

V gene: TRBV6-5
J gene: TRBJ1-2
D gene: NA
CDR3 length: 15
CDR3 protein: CASSYLIRQDYGYTF

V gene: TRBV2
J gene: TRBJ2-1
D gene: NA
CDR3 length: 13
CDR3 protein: CASRDGPYNEQFF

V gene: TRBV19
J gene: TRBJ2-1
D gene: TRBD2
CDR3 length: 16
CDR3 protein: CASSIGYGTSVSEQFF

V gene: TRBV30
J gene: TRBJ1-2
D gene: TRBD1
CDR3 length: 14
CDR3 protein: CAWRNRGRRDGYTF

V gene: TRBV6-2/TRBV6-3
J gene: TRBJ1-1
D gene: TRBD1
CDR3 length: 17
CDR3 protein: CASSYSRSGTGYTEAFF

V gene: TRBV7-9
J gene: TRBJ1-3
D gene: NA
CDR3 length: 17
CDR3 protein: CASSLATSVDSGNTIYF

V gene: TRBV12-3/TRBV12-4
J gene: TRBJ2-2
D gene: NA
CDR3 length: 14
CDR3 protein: CASTSQVNTGELFF